These 16 T cell receptor beta chains originate from one sample sequenced in a study of Graves' ophthalmopathy and Graves' hyperthyroidism. Scientists amplified the TCR beta CDR3 regions from RNA transcripts. First-round RT-PCR relied on HTBI primers, and a second-round multiplex PCR came next. TCRdb ran MiXCR on the multiplex PCR reads and lists one entry per CDR3 protein. Of more than 550,000 distinct CDR3 sequences listed, more than 40% are singletons. Sequenced sample: peripheral blood. The receptors come from an adult man with Graves' ophthalmopathy.

This clonotype turned up a few times. The chain has TRBV2 and TRBJ2-5; D not resolved. Looked up from germline, CDR1 is SNHLY and CDR2 is FYNNEI. The CDR3 has 13 amino acids. The V end was cut by 5 bases, the J end by 0 bases, with 7 bases between. The CDR3 nucleotides read TGTGCCAGCAGTTTCATAGACCAAGAGACCCAGTACTTC. Protein: CASSFIDQETQYF.

This clonotype has ten or more counts. The chain links TRBV19 to TRBJ2-2, with TRBD2 identical over 8 bases. CDR3 length equals 18 residues. With V trimmed by 3 bases and J by 0 bases, 9 bases remained unmatched. CDR1 and CDR2 (germline): LNHDA, SQIVND (reference sequence). CDR3 DNA sequence: TGTGCCAGTAGTATTGCGGGAGGCTATCCCTCGAACACCGGGGAGCTGTTTTTT. It codes for CASSIAGGYPSNTGELFF.

This clonotype was seen ten or more times. The rearrangement links TRBV9 to TRBJ1-2; D perhaps matches TRBD1 (5 bases). V was cut by 4 bases and J by 8 bases, with 18 bases left in between. CDR1 is SGDLS, CDR2 YYNGEE, per germline. The CDR3 is 14 amino acids. The CDR3, as DNA: TGTGCCAGCAGCTCCGTGGACGGACATAGAGGCTACACCTTC. It is translated as CASSSVDGHRGYTF.

A remark on this clonotype: One base away lies a much larger clone, so this may be a sequencing read error. V gene TRBV20-1 combines with J gene TRBJ1-1, with D perhaps TRBD1 (5 bases). V lost 7 bases to trimming and J lost 5 bases, with 11 bases between them. Germline CDR1 DFQATT, CDR2 SNEGSKA (reference sequence). The CDR3 sequence is 11 residues long. The chain's CDR3 is CSVGGETEAFF. CDR3 bases: TGCAGTGTCGGGGGGGAAACTGAAGCTTTCTTT.

This clonotype was found a few times. The J gene is TRBJ1-2, the V gene TRBV6-6; unclear D gene. Looked up from germline, CDR1 is MNHNY and CDR2 is SVGAGI (reference sequence). V shed 10 bases and J shed 8 bases, with 20 bases lying between them. This CDR3 region has 13 residues. The CDR3 loop reads CAIRIDSFLGYTF. The CDR3 DNA reads TGTGCCATCAGAATAGACTCCTTTCTGGGCTACACCTTC.

This clonotype was found many times. J is TRBJ1-5 and V is TRBV19; 9 nucleotides agree with TRBD1. Trimming at V came to 11 bases and at J to 7 bases, leaving 12 bases not matched to a gene. The CDR3 extends over 14 amino acids. The V gene's germline CDR1 is LNHDA and CDR2 SQIVND (reference sequence). The CDR3 region is CARLRQGGGQPQHF. The CDR3 region has the DNA TGTGCCCGTTTGCGACAGGGGGGAGGGCAGCCCCAGCATTTT.

In this sample, this clonotype turned up many times. V and J are TRBV13 and TRBJ1-6; 11 nucleotides align to TRBD1. Per the germline V gene, CDR1 is PRHDT and CDR2 is FYEKMQ (reference sequence). The CDR3 consists of 14 residues. The V segment lost 6 bases and the J segment 7 bases; nucleotides outside the gene matches: 2. This chain's CDR3 is CASRWDRGNSPLHF. The CDR3 coding sequence is TGTGCCAGCAGATGGGACAGGGGGAATTCACCCCTCCACTTT.

With regard to this clonotype: Possible read error: a much larger clone is one base away. The V call is TRBV6-5, the J call TRBJ1-4; D possibly corresponds to TRBD1 (5 bases). Germline lookup yields CDR1 MNHEY and CDR2 SVGAGI. V was cut by 7 bases and J by 3 bases, with 21 bases left in between. The CDR3 consists of 17 residues. As DNA, the CDR3 is TGTGCCAGCAACGGACTCCTCAGGGCTGGGTCTAATGAAAAACTGTTTTTT. Its translation is CASNGLLRAGSNEKLFF.

This clonotype was picked up many times. The rearrangement uses TRBV7-9 and TRBJ1-1; tentatively, D is TRBD1 (6 bases). CDR1 is SEHNR and CDR2 is FQNEAQ in the germline V gene (reference sequence). There are 14 residues in the CDR3. V gave up 0 bases and J gave up 10 bases, with 15 bases separating them. CDR3 nucleotides: TGTGCCAGCAGCTTAGCCGGAGGACAGTCCCGAGCTTTCTTT. Its translation: CASSLAGGQSRAFF.

The V gene is TRBV19, the J gene TRBJ1-4; 9 bases map to TRBD1. Trimming removed 5 bases from V and 0 bases from J; junction bases left unmatched: 7. The CDR3 consists of 17 residues. Germline V lookup: CDR1 LNHDA, CDR2 SQIVND (reference sequence). CDR3 protein: CASSLDRGTTTNEKLFF. The DNA for the CDR3 is TGTGCCAGTAGTTTGGACAGGGGCACGACAACTAATGAAAAACTGTTTTTT.

This clonotype was seen more than once but under ten times. The V call is TRBV15, the J call TRBJ2-5; D perhaps matches TRBD2 (5 bases). There are 13 residues in the CDR3. Trimming shortened V by 5 bases and J by 2 bases, and 9 bases separated the two germline ends. Germline lookup yields CDR1 LNHNV and CDR2 YYDKDF (reference sequence). The DNA of the CDR3 is TGTGCCACCAGCCCCTCGGGGCAAGAGACCCAGTACTTC. It encodes CATSPSGQETQYF. Variable domain in full (rest from reference TRBV15 and TRBJ2-5): DAMVIQNPRYQVTQFGKPVTLSCSQTLNHNVMYWYQQKSSQAPKLLFHYYDKDFNNEADTPDNFQSRRPNTSFCFLDIRSPGLGDTAMYLCATSPSGQETQYFGPGTRLLVL.

This clonotype was counted at least ten times. The chain couples TRBV19 to TRBJ1-4, with D hard to call. The CDR3 extends over 15 amino acids. Trimming removed 5 bases at V and 7 bases at J, with 17 bases between. Germline CDR1 and CDR2: LNHDA and SQIVND (reference sequence). The CDR3 region has the DNA TGTGCCAGTAGTTTGCAGACCCATCGCGGTGAAAAACTGTTTTTT. The encoded protein is CASSLQTHRGEKLFF.

This clonotype was found many times. This CDR3 is CASSLVGGIYEQYF. CDR3 nucleotides: TGTGCCAGCAGTTTAGTTGGGGGGATCTACGAGCAGTACTTC. The rearrangement uses TRBV12-3 or TRBV12-4 and TRBJ2-7, with D possibly matching TRBD2 (6 bases). There are 14 residues in the CDR3. Trimming pared 1 base from V and 3 bases from J, leaving 10 bases between.

This clonotype was seen ten or more times. The chain uses TRBV10-3 and TRBJ2-7; maybe TRBD2 (5 bases). Deletions cut 6 bases from V and 0 bases from J, with 9 bases between. The germline V gene has CDR1 ENHRY and CDR2 SYGVKD. The CDR3 has 13 amino acids. Here the CDR3 reads CAISQTNSYEQYF. Written as DNA, the CDR3 is TGTGCCATCAGCCAGACTAACTCCTACGAGCAGTACTTC.

This clonotype was seen at least ten times. The rearrangement joins TRBV4-1 to TRBJ2-7; a weak D match, TRBD1 (6 bases). V lost 0 bases and J 4 bases, leaving 13 bases between the germline ends. The germline V gene has CDR1 MGHRA and CDR2 YSYEKL. This CDR3 has 15 amino acids. The CDR3 here is CASSQEGTGRYEQYF. CDR3 coding DNA: TGCGCCAGCAGCCAAGAAGGAACAGGGCGATACGAGCAGTACTTC.

The V gene is TRBV19, the J gene TRBJ2-7; 7 positions match TRBD2. Trimming removed 2 bases from V and 2 bases from J; junction bases left unmatched: 12. The CDR3 sequence is 17 residues long. Germline loops: CDR1 LNHDA, CDR2 SQIVND (reference sequence). The CDR3 nucleotides read TGTGCCAGTAGTATATCTATGGGGGGGGTTTTCCCCTACGAGCAGTACTTC. The encoded protein is CASSISMGGVFPYEQYF.